This T cell receptor (beta chain) was recovered during a study of glioma-infiltrating T cells. The CDR3 sequence is 14 residues long. Between the trimmed V and J ends, which lost 8 bases and 8 bases, there was a span of 16 bases. From germline, CDR1 is SNHLY and CDR2 FYNNEI. The table lists this clonotype with many counts. As yet, its antigen is unknown. Using RNA template, CDR3s of TCR alpha and beta were amplified with iRepertoire arm-PCR. One-step reverse transcription and amplification started from approximately 100-400 ng of tissue mRNA or PBMC total RNA. TCRdb passed the multiplex PCR reads through MiXCR, listing each CDR3 protein once. This table has more than 100,000 distinct CDR3 sequences, around 31% appearing once. General observations from the study: Above-expected tissue-blood divergence occurred in all gliomas, most in low-grade ones. Only very few CDR3 sequences appeared in both tissue and blood.

This sequence originates from a human donor with low-grade glioma or glioblastoma, undergoing nonglioma brain surgery, or in good health (not recorded which). The sequencing input was glioma tissue, nonneoplastic brain tissue, or PBMCs (not recorded which). The V call is TRBV2, the J call TRBJ1-6; no clear D. The CDR3 bases are TGTGCCAGCCTTGAATTGTTCTTGGATTCACCCCTCCACTTT. Translation: CASLELFLDSPLHF.